These T cell receptor beta chains were read from a single sample in a study of blood T cells in healthy people across ages. TCRdb passed the 5' RACE reads through MiXCR, listing each CDR3 protein once. The sample consists of over 1,300,000 distinct CDR3 sequences, 59% of them appearing once. The specimen was blood. These receptors were collected from a man in his late teens or twenties in good health. CDR3s include the opening cysteine and the closing phenylalanine or tryptophan. D genes are given only for firm matches. A row's size may be missing; if present it is once, few, many or a size class.

clone size: NA; J gene: TRBJ2-5; D gene: TRBD2; V gene: TRBV15; CDR3 length: 14; CDR3 protein: CATGPGLAQETQYF; CDR3 DNA: TGTGCCACAGGACCGGGACTAGCGCAAGAGACCCAGTACTTC
clone size: once; J gene: TRBJ2-3; D gene: TRBD1; V gene: TRBV20-1; CDR3 length: 13; CDR3 protein: CSGGGQGRGTQYF; CDR3 DNA: TGCAGTGGGGGGGGACAGGGGCGCGGTACGCAGTATTTT
clone size: NA; J gene: TRBJ2-1; D gene: NA; V gene: TRBV29-1; CDR3 length: 13; CDR3 protein: CSVEVEGRNEQFF; CDR3 DNA: TGCAGCGTTGAGGTAGAGGGGAGGAATGAGCAGTTCTTC
clone size: few; J gene: TRBJ1-5; D gene: TRBD1; V gene: TRBV5-6; CDR3 length: 15; CDR3 protein: CASSGTGDRHQPQHF; CDR3 DNA: TGTGCCAGCAGCGGGACAGGTGATCGGCATCAGCCCCAGCATTTT
clone size: NA; J gene: TRBJ1-1; D gene: NA; V gene: TRBV20-1; CDR3 length: 12; CDR3 protein: CSAESGSLEAFF; CDR3 DNA: TGCAGTGCCGAGAGTGGGAGCCTCGAAGCTTTCTTT
clone size: NA; J gene: TRBJ2-7; D gene: NA; V gene: TRBV19; CDR3 length: 13; CDR3 protein: CASSMAGASEQYF; CDR3 DNA: TGTGCCAGTAGTATGGCAGGGGCATCCGAGCAGTACTTC
clone size: NA; J gene: TRBJ2-3; D gene: NA; V gene: TRBV20-1; CDR3 length: 15; CDR3 protein: CSATSLEGFTDTQYF; CDR3 DNA: TGCAGTGCCACGTCTTTGGAAGGCTTTACGGATACGCAGTATTTT
clone size: NA; J gene: TRBJ2-7; D gene: TRBD1; V gene: TRBV5-1; CDR3 length: 15; CDR3 protein: CASSLHGTGAYEQYF; CDR3 DNA: TGCGCCAGCAGTTTGCACGGGACAGGGGCCTACGAGCAGTACTTC
clone size: NA; J gene: TRBJ2-7; D gene: NA; V gene: TRBV3-1; CDR3 length: 14; CDR3 protein: CASSQDAVTYEQYF; CDR3 DNA: TGTGCCAGCAGCCAAGACGCAGTGACCTACGAGCAGTACTTC
clone size: NA; J gene: TRBJ2-5; D gene: NA; V gene: TRBV29-1; CDR3 length: 12; CDR3 protein: CSVGSGPGTQYF; CDR3 DNA: TGCAGCGTTGGGAGCGGACCAGGGACCCAGTACTTC
clone size: few; J gene: TRBJ2-7; D gene: TRBD1; V gene: TRBV29-1; CDR3 length: 12; CDR3 protein: CSVGQGLDEQYF; CDR3 DNA: TGCAGCGTTGGACAGGGTCTAGACGAGCAGTACTTC
clone size: NA; J gene: TRBJ2-7; D gene: NA; V gene: TRBV7-9; CDR3 length: 14; CDR3 protein: CASSLAGNAGEQYF; CDR3 DNA: TGTGCCAGCAGCCTCGCGGGAAATGCTGGCGAGCAGTACTTC
clone size: NA; J gene: TRBJ2-3; D gene: TRBD1; V gene: TRBV19; CDR3 length: 16; CDR3 protein: CASSSWTGGATDTQYF; CDR3 DNA: TGTGCCAGTAGTTCCTGGACAGGGGGAGCGACAGATACGCAGTATTTT
clone size: NA; J gene: TRBJ2-5; D gene: TRBD1; V gene: TRBV7-7; CDR3 length: 15; CDR3 protein: CASSLGGQGEETQYF; CDR3 DNA: TGTGCTAGCAGCTTAGGCGGACAGGGGGAGGAGACCCAGTACTTC
clone size: NA; J gene: TRBJ1-5; D gene: TRBD1; V gene: TRBV3-1; CDR3 length: 14; CDR3 protein: CASSAGTDNQPQHF; CDR3 DNA: TGTGCCAGCAGCGCCGGGACAGACAATCAGCCCCAGCATTTT
clone size: few; J gene: TRBJ2-5; D gene: NA; V gene: TRBV4-1; CDR3 length: 14; CDR3 protein: CASSQGLFQETQYF; CDR3 DNA: TGCGCCAGCAGCCAAGGACTGTTCCAAGAGACCCAGTACTTC
clone size: NA; J gene: TRBJ2-3; D gene: NA; V gene: TRBV9; CDR3 length: 15; CDR3 protein: CASSVEGSFPDTQYF; CDR3 DNA: TGTGCCAGCAGCGTAGAGGGGTCGTTCCCAGATACGCAGTATTTT
clone size: NA; J gene: TRBJ2-3; D gene: TRBD2; V gene: TRBV12-3/TRBV12-4; CDR3 length: 18; CDR3 protein: CASSQGLAGVDGTDTQYF; CDR3 DNA: TGTGCCAGCAGTCAGGGACTAGCGGGAGTAGACGGGACAGATACGCAGTATTTT
clone size: NA; J gene: TRBJ1-6; D gene: TRBD1; V gene: TRBV7-6; CDR3 length: 15; CDR3 protein: CASSLEGQVNSPLHF; CDR3 DNA: TGTGCCAGCAGCTTAGAGGGACAGGTCAATTCACCCCTCCACTTT
clone size: NA; J gene: TRBJ2-7; D gene: TRBD2; V gene: TRBV27; CDR3 length: 17; CDR3 protein: CASSFLWGGDSWYEQYF; CDR3 DNA: TGTGCCAGCAGTTTTCTCTGGGGGGGTGATTCTTGGTACGAGCAGTACTTC
clone size: many; J gene: TRBJ2-1; D gene: TRBD1; V gene: TRBV20-1; CDR3 length: 17; CDR3 protein: CSAREKVSGQVNNEQFF; CDR3 DNA: TGCAGTGCTAGAGAGAAGGTTTCAGGACAGGTGAACAATGAGCAGTTCTTC
clone size: few; J gene: TRBJ1-5; D gene: NA; V gene: TRBV9; CDR3 length: 14; CDR3 protein: CASSARDVNQPQHF; CDR3 DNA: TGTGCCAGCAGCGCCCGGGACGTCAATCAGCCCCAGCATTTT
clone size: NA; J gene: TRBJ1-5; D gene: TRBD1; V gene: TRBV20-1; CDR3 length: 17; CDR3 protein: CSARDRDRGGPDQPQHF; CDR3 DNA: TGCAGTGCTAGAGATCGGGACAGGGGAGGGCCCGATCAGCCCCAGCATTTT
clone size: NA; J gene: TRBJ2-3; D gene: TRBD2; V gene: TRBV20-1; CDR3 length: 19; CDR3 protein: CSALGPSGSYRVGTDTQYF; CDR3 DNA: TGCAGTGCTCTAGGGCCTAGCGGGAGCTATAGGGTGGGCACAGATACGCAGTATTTT
clone size: NA; J gene: TRBJ2-6; D gene: NA; V gene: TRBV20-1; CDR3 length: 14; CDR3 protein: CSAREGAGANVLTF; CDR3 DNA: TGCAGTGCTAGGGAGGGGGCTGGGGCCAACGTCCTGACTTTC
clone size: NA; J gene: TRBJ2-3; D gene: TRBD2; V gene: TRBV12-3/TRBV12-4; CDR3 length: 14; CDR3 protein: CTSSRTSHTDTQYF; CDR3 DNA: TGTACCAGCAGCCGGACTAGCCACACAGATACGCAGTATTTT
clone size: NA; J gene: TRBJ2-1; D gene: TRBD1; V gene: TRBV7-9; CDR3 length: 15; CDR3 protein: CASTITGTGESEQFF; CDR3 DNA: TGTGCCAGCACTATCACCGGGACAGGGGAAAGTGAGCAGTTCTTC
clone size: few; J gene: TRBJ2-1; D gene: TRBD2; V gene: TRBV7-2; CDR3 length: 15; CDR3 protein: CASSPSGSGGNEQFF; CDR3 DNA: TGTGCCAGCAGTCCTAGCGGGAGCGGAGGGAATGAGCAGTTCTTC
clone size: NA; J gene: TRBJ1-3; D gene: NA; V gene: TRBV18; CDR3 length: 17; CDR3 protein: CASSPPLISVSGNTIYF; CDR3 DNA: TGTGCCAGCTCACCACCGTTGATCAGTGTCTCTGGAAACACCATATATTTT
clone size: once; J gene: TRBJ2-7; D gene: NA; V gene: TRBV9; CDR3 length: 14; CDR3 protein: CASSVEGDAYEQYF; CDR3 DNA: TGTGCCAGCAGCGTAGAAGGGGACGCCTACGAGCAGTACTTC
clone size: NA; J gene: TRBJ2-7; D gene: TRBD2; V gene: TRBV27; CDR3 length: 14; CDR3 protein: CAGSSSGRRYEQYF; CDR3 DNA: TGTGCCGGCAGTTCTAGCGGGAGGCGGTACGAGCAGTACTTC